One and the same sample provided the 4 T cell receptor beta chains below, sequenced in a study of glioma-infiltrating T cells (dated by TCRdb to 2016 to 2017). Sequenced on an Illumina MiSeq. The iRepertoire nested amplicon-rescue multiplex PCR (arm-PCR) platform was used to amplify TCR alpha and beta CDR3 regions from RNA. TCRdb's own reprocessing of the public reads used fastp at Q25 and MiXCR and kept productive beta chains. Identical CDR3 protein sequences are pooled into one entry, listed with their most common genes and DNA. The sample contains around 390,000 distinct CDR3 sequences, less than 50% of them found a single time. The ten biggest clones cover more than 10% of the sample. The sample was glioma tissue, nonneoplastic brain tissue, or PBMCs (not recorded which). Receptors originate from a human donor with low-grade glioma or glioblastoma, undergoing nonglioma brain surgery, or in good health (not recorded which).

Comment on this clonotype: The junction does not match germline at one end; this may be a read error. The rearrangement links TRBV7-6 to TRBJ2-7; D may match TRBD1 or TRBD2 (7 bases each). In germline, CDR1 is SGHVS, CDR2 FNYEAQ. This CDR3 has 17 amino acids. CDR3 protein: CASSLDIGDRAGDEQYF. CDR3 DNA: TGTGCTAGCAGCTTAGATATCGGCGACAGGGCGGGGGACGAGCAGTACTTC. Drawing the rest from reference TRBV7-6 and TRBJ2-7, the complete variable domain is GAGVSQSPRYKVTKRGQDVALRCDPISGHVSLYWYRQALGQGPEFLTYFNYEAQQDKSGLPNDRFSAERPEGSISTLTIQRTEQRDSAMYRCASSLDIGDRAGDEQYFGPGTRLTVT.

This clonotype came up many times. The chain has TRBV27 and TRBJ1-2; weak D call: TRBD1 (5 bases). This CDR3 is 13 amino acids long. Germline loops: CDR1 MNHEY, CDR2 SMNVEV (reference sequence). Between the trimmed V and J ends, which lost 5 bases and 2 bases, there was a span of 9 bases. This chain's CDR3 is CASSMGRNYGYTF. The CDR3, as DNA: TGTGCCAGCAGTATGGGACGGAACTATGGCTACACCTTC.

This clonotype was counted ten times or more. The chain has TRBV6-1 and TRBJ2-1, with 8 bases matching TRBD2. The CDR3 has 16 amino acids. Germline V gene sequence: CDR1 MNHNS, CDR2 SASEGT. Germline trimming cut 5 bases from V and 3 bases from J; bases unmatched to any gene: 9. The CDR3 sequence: CASSSQLAERYNEQFF. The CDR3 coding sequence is TGTGCCAGCAGTTCCCAACTAGCGGAGCGCTACAATGAGCAGTTCTTC.

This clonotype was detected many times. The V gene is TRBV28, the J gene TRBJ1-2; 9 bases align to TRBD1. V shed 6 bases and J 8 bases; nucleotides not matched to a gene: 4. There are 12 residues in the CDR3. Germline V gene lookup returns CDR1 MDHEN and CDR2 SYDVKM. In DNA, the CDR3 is TGTGCCAGCAGACGGACAGGGGTAGGCTACACCTTC. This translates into CASRRTGVGYTF.